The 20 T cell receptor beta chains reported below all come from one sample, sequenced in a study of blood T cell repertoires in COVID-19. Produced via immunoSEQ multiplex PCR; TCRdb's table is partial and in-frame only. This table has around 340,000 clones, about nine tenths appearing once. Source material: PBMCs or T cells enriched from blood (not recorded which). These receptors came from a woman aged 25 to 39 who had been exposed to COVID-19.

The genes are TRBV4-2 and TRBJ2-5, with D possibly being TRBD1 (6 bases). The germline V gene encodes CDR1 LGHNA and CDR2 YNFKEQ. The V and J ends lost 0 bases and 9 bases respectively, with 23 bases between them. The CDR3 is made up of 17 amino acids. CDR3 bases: TGTGCCAGCAGCCAAGATTGGGCCTCAGGGGTTATGGGGCCCCAGTACTTC. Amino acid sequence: CASSQDWASGVMGPQYF.

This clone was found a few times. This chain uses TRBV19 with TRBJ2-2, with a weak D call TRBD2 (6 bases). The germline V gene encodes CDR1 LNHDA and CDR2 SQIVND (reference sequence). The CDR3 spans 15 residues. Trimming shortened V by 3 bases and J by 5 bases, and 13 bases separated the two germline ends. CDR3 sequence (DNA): TGTGCCAGTAGTATTTCGGAGGGGAGAACCGGGGAGCTGTTTTTT. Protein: CASSISEGRTGELFF.

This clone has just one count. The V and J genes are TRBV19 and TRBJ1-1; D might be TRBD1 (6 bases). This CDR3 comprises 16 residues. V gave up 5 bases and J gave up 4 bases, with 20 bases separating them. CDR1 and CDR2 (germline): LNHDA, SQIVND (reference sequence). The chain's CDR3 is CASSRGTSGTITEAFF. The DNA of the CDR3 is TGTGCCAGTAGTCGCGGTACCTCCGGGACAATCACTGAAGCTTTCTTT.

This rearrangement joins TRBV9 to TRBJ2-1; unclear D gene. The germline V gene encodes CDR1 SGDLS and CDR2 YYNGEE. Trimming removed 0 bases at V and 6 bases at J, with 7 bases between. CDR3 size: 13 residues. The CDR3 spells CASSVANSNEQFF. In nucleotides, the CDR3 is TGTGCCAGCAGCGTAGCGAACTCCAATGAGCAGTTCTTC.

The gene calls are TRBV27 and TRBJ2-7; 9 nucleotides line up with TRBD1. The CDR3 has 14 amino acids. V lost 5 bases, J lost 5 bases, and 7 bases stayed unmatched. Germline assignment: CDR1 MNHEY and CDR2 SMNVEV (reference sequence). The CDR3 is CASSPGTGPNEQYF. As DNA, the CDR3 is TGTGCCAGCAGTCCCGGGACAGGGCCCAACGAGCAGTACTTC.

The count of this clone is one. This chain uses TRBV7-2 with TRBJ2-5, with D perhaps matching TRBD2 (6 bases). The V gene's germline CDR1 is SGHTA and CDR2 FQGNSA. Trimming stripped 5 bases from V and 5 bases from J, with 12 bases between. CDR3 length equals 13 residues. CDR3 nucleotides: TGTGCCAGCAGCGTCGGGAGTAGTGAGACCCAGTACTTC. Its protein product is CASSVGSSETQYF.

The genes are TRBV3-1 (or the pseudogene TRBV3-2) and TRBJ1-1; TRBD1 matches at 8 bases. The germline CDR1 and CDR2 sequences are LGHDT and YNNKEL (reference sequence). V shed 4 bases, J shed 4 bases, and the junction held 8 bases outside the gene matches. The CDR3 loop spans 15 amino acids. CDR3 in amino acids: CASSLTITGGTEAFF. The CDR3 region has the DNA TGTGCCAGCAGCCTAACAATTACAGGGGGCACTGAAGCTTTCTTT.

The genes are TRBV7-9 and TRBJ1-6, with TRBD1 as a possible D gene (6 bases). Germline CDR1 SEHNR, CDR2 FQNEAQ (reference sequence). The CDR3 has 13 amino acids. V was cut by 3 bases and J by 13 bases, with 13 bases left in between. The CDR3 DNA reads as TGTGCCAGCAGCTTCGCGGAGGGGGGGCCCCTCCACTTT. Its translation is CASSFAEGGPLHF.

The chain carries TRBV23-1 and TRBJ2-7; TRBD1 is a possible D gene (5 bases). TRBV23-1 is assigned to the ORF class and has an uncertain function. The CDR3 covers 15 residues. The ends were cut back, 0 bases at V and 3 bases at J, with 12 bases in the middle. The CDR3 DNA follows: TGCGCCAGCAGTCAATCTCAAGGGGCGAACTACGAGCAGTACTTC. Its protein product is CASSQSQGANYEQYF.

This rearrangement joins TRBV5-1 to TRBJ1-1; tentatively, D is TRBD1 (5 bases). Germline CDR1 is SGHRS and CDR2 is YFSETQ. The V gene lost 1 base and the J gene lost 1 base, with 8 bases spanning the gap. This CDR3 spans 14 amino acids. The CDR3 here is CASSLMGQNTEAFF. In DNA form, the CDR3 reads TGCGCCAGCAGCTTGATGGGGCAGAACACTGAAGCTTTCTTT.

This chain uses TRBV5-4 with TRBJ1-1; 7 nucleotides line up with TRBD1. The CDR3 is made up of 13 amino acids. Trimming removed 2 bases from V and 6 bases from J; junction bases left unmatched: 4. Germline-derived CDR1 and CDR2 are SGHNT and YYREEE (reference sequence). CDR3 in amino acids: CASSLQGTPEAFF. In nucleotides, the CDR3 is TGTGCCAGCAGCTTACAGGGGACCCCTGAAGCTTTCTTT.

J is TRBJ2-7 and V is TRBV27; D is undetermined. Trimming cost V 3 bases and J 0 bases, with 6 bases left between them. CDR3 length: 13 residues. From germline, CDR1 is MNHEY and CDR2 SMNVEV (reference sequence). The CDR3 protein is CASSFQVSYEQYF. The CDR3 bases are TGTGCCAGCAGTTTTCAGGTCTCCTACGAGCAGTACTTC.

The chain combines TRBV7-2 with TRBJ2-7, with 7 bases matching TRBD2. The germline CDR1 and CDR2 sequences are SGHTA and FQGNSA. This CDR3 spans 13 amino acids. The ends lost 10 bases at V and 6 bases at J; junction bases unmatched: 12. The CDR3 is CATAAWEGTEQYF. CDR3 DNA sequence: TGTGCCACTGCGGCGTGGGAGGGTACCGAGCAGTACTTC.

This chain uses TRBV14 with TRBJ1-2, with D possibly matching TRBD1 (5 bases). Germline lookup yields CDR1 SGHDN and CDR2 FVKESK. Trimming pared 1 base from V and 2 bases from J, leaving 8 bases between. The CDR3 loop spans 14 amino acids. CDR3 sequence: CASSQGGTNYGYTF. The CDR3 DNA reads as TGTGCCAGCAGCCAAGGGGGCACAAACTATGGCTACACCTTC. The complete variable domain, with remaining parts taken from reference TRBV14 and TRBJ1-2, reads EAGVTQFPSHSVIEKGQTVTLRCDPISGHDNLYWYRRVMGKEIKFLLHFVKESKQDESGMPNNRFLAERTGGTYSTLKVQPAELEDSGVYFCASSQGGTNYGYTFGSGTRLTVV.

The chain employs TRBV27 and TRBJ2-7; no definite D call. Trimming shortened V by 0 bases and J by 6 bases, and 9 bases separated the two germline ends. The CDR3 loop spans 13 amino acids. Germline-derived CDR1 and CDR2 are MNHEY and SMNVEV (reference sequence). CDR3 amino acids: CASSLSSITEQYF. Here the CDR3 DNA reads TGTGCCAGCAGTTTATCGAGCATCACCGAGCAGTACTTC.

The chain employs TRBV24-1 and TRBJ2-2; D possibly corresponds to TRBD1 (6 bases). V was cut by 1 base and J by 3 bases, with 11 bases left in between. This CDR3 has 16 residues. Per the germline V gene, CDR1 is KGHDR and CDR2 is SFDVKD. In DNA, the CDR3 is TGTGCCACCAGTGATTTAGGGGGACGGGACACCGGGGAGCTGTTTTTT. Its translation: CATSDLGGRDTGELFF.

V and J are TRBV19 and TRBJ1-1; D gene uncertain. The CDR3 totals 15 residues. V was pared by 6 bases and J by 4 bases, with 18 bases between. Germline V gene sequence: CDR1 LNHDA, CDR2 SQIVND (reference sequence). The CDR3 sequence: CASSDHLRGSTEAFF. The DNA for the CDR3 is TGTGCCAGTAGCGACCACCTGCGAGGGAGCACTGAAGCTTTCTTT. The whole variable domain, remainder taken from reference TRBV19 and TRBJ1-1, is DGGITQSPKYLFRKEGQNVTLSCEQNLNHDAMYWYRQDPGQGLRLIYYSQIVNDFQKGDIAEGYSVSREKKESFPLTVTSAQKNPTAFYLCASSDHLRGSTEAFFGQGTRLTVV.

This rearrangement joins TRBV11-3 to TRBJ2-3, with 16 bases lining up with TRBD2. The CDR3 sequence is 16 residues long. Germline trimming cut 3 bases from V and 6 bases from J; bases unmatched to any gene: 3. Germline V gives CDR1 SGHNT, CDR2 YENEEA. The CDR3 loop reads CASSLGLAGGGDTQYF. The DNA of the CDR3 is TGTGCCAGCAGCTTGGGACTAGCGGGAGGGGGGGATACGCAGTATTTT. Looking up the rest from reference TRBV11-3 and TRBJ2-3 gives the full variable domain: EAGVVQSPRYKIIEKKQPVAFWCNPISGHNTLYWYLQNLGQGPELLIRYENEEAVDDSQLPKDRFSAERLKGVDSTLKIQPAELGDSAVYLCASSLGLAGGGDTQYFGPGTRLTVL.

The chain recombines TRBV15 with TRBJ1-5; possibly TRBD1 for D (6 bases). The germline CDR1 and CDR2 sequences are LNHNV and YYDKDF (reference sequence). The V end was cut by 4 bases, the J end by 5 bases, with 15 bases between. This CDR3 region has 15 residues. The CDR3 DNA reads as TGTGCCACCAGCACAGGGGAGGGGGAGCATCAGCCCCAGCATTTT. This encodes CATSTGEGEHQPQHF.

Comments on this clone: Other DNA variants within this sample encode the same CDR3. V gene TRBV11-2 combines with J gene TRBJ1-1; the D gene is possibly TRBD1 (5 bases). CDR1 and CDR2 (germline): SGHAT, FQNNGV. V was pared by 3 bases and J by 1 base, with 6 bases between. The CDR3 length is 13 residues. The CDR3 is CASSFTGNTEAFF. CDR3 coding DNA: TGTGCCAGCAGCTTCACAGGGAACACTGAAGCTTTCTTT.